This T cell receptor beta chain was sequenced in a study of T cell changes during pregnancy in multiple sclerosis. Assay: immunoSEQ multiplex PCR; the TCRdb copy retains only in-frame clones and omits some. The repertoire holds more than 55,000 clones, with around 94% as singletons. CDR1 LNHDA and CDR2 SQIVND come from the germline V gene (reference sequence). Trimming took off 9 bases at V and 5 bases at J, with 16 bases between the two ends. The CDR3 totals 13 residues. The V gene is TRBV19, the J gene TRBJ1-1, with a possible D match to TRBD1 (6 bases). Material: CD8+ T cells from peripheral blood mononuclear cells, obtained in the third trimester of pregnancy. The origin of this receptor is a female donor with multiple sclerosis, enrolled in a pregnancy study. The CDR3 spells CASGWPGDTEAFF. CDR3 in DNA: TGTGCCAGCGGGTGGCCAGGGGATACTGAAGCTTTCTTT.